Below, 19 T cell receptor beta chains from the same sample are listed, as sequenced in a study of naive and memory T cell subsets. Two oligonucleotides, mixed equimolar, formed the beta constant-region primer covering TRBC1 and TRBC2. The ligated cDNA underwent four PCR rounds using SP2 and nested alpha and beta constant-region primers. MiXCR, applied by TCRdb to the UMI-ligation and nested PCR reads, yields one record per CDR3 protein. The sample contains 85,000 or so distinct CDR3 sequences, over 8.5% of which appear only once. The specimen was naive CD8+ T cells from blood. Every receptor here comes from a human donor in good health.

The sample holds a few counts of this clonotype. The genes are TRBV29-1 and TRBJ2-7; tentative D call: TRBD2 (5 bases). This CDR3 spans 15 amino acids. CDR1 and CDR2 from the germline V gene are SQVTM and ANQGSEA. V was clipped by 3 bases and J by 2 bases, with 17 bases between them. In DNA, the CDR3 is TGCAGCGTTGAGATCCTCTCGGGGAAGGCCTACGAGCAGTACTTC. Its translation: CSVEILSGKAYEQYF.

The sample holds many counts of this clonotype. This chain joins TRBV28 and TRBJ1-1, with TRBD1 identical over 8 bases. Germline-derived CDR1 and CDR2 are MDHEN and SYDVKM. The ends lost 3 bases at V and 6 bases at J; junction bases unmatched: 6. CDR3 size: 14 residues. CDR3 in amino acids: CASSFQGANAEAFF. Written as DNA, the CDR3 is TGTGCCAGCAGTTTCCAGGGGGCTAACGCTGAAGCTTTCTTT. Using reference TRBV28 and TRBJ1-1 for the parts outside the CDR3, the full variable domain is DVKVTQSSRYLVKRTGEKVFLECVQDMDHENMFWYRQDPGLGLRLIYFSYDVKMKEKGDIPEGYSVSREKKERFSLILESASTNQTSMYLCASSFQGANAEAFFGQGTRLTVV.

The chain links TRBV7-2 to TRBJ2-3; D is perhaps TRBD2 (6 bases). Trimming took 0 bases from V and 6 from J, leaving 13 bases between them. The CDR3 covers 15 residues. Germline V CDR1 and CDR2: SGHTA, FQGNSA. In nucleotides, the CDR3 is TGTGCCAGCAGCTTAGCTAGGGGTCGGGGGGATACGCAGTATTTT. Protein sequence: CASSLARGRGDTQYF.

The V gene is TRBV12-5, the J gene TRBJ2-3; 7 nucleotides align to TRBD1. This CDR3 region has 15 residues. The J segment lost 0 bases and the V segment lost 4 bases, leaving 4 bases of the junction unmatched. CDR1 is LGHNT, CDR2 FRNRAP, per germline. The chain's CDR3 is CASGSGTVSTDTQYF. In nucleotides, the CDR3 is TGTGCTAGTGGTTCCGGGACAGTTAGCACAGATACGCAGTATTTT.

This clonotype was recorded at least ten times. The gene calls are TRBV7-8 and TRBJ2-1; D ambiguous. Germline values: CDR1 SGHVS, CDR2 FQNEAQ. V was trimmed by 6 bases and J by 4 bases, leaving 16 bases between them. The CDR3 has 15 residues. The CDR3, as DNA: TGTGCCAGCAGTCCTCGGCATCCCCCTTACAATGAGCAGTTCTTC. Protein: CASSPRHPPYNEQFF.

The chain uses TRBV19 and TRBJ2-1; possibly TRBD1 for D (5 bases). The CDR3 loop spans 16 amino acids. V lost 7 bases to trimming and J lost 8 bases, with 24 bases between them. The germline V gene has CDR1 LNHDA and CDR2 SQIVND (reference sequence). This CDR3 is CASNNSRQSRRDEQFF. CDR3 sequence (DNA): TGTGCCAGTAATAACTCCCGACAGTCGAGACGGGATGAGCAGTTCTTC.

This clonotype was counted between two and nine times. V gene TRBV28 combines with J gene TRBJ2-1; D is perhaps TRBD1 (7 bases). The CDR3 is made up of 14 amino acids. Trimming cost V 7 bases and J 7 bases, with 17 bases left between them. Germline loops: CDR1 MDHEN, CDR2 SYDVKM. CDR3 residues: CASTPGGSKNEQFF. CDR3 in DNA: TGTGCCAGCACGCCAGGGGGGTCAAAGAATGAGCAGTTCTTC. Complete variable domain (other parts from reference TRBV28 and TRBJ2-1): DVKVTQSSRYLVKRTGEKVFLECVQDMDHENMFWYRQDPGLGLRLIYFSYDVKMKEKGDIPEGYSVSREKKERFSLILESASTNQTSMYLCASTPGGSKNEQFFGPGTRLTVL.

The chain has TRBV2 and TRBJ2-1; 7 positions agree with TRBD1. V was clipped by 6 bases and J by 3 bases; unmatched bases: 11. The CDR3 sequence is 16 residues long. CDR1 is SNHLY, CDR2 FYNNEI, per germline. The CDR3 loop is CASSQNRGGFYNEQFF. In nucleotides, the CDR3 is TGTGCCAGCAGCCAAAACAGGGGTGGATTCTACAATGAGCAGTTCTTC.

Many counts were recorded for this clonotype. V is TRBV9 and J is TRBJ2-3; TRBD2 agrees at 14 bases. This CDR3 has 16 residues. J lost 7 bases, V lost 0 bases, and 4 bases had no gene match. The germline CDR1 and CDR2 sequences are SGDLS and YYNGEE. CDR3 amino acids: CASSVEGLAGDYTQYF. In nucleotides, the CDR3 is TGTGCCAGCAGCGTAGAGGGACTAGCGGGAGATTATACGCAGTATTTT.

This clonotype turned up a few times. The chain links TRBV6-5 to TRBJ2-6; D is possibly TRBD2 (6 bases). V was pared by 2 bases and J by 10 bases, with 12 bases between. This CDR3 comprises 14 residues. Germline CDR1 reads MNHEY; CDR2 reads SVGAGI. The CDR3 DNA reads as TGTGCCAGCAGTTACGTCCTTGGGGGGAACGTCCTGACTTTC. Protein product: CASSYVLGGNVLTF.

The table lists this clonotype with a few counts. The chain links TRBV5-1 to TRBJ2-1, with D perhaps given as TRBD1 or TRBD2 (5 bases each). The CDR3 has 16 residues. From germline, CDR1 is SGHRS and CDR2 YFSETQ. The V and J ends lost 3 bases and 0 bases respectively, with 13 bases between them. The CDR3 DNA sequence: TGCGCCAGCAGCTCTAACGGGGCGGGCTCCTACAATGAGCAGTTCTTC. As protein: CASSSNGAGSYNEQFF.

This clonotype was counted ten times or more. The genes are TRBV4-3 and TRBJ2-1, with 13 bases identical to TRBD2. In germline, CDR1 is LGHNA, CDR2 YSLEER. This CDR3 comprises 14 residues. Unmatched junction bases numbered 2, after V lost 1 base and J lost 11 bases. Here the CDR3 reads CASSQGTSGSKQFF. CDR3 DNA: TGCGCCAGCAGCCAAGGGACTAGCGGGAGCAAGCAGTTCTTC.

The chain combines TRBV4-2 with TRBJ2-1, with 12 bases identical to TRBD2. The CDR3 totals 15 residues. Germline lookup yields CDR1 LGHNA and CDR2 YNFKEQ. With 8 bases clipped from V and 10 bases from J, the junction kept 12 bases outside the gene matches. The DNA for the CDR3 is TGTGCCAGCTCCAAGGAGGCTAGCGGGAGGGAAGAGCAGTTCTTC. It is translated as CASSKEASGREEQFF.

This clonotype was counted at least ten times. The V gene is TRBV7-9, the J gene TRBJ2-7, with 7 bases matching TRBD2. Germline trimming cut 4 bases from V and 3 bases from J; bases unmatched to any gene: 9. The CDR3 totals 15 residues. Germline V CDR1 and CDR2: SEHNR, FQNEAQ (reference sequence). The CDR3 DNA reads TGTGCCAGCAGCTATACTAGCGAACATGGCTACGAGCAGTACTTC. This gives the protein CASSYTSEHGYEQYF.

V usage is TRBV29-1 and J usage is TRBJ2-5, with a possible D match to TRBD1 (5 bases). The CDR3 is 14 residues long. The germline V and J ends were trimmed by 3 bases and 1 base, with 12 bases remaining between them. CDR1 and CDR2 from the germline V gene are SQVTM and ANQGSEA. The CDR3 DNA follows: TGCAGCGTTGACCCAGGACAACTCCAAGAGACCCAGTACTTC. Its translation: CSVDPGQLQETQYF.

This clonotype came up a few times. J is TRBJ2-6 and V is TRBV2; D is perhaps TRBD1 (6 bases). V gave up 1 base and J gave up 6 bases, with 31 bases separating them. The CDR3 has 22 amino acids. In germline, CDR1 is SNHLY, CDR2 FYNNEI. The CDR3 sequence is CASSEVTGELDLSGRVANVLTF. The CDR3 region has the DNA TGTGCCAGCAGTGAAGTGACAGGCGAGCTGGATCTCTCTGGTCGTGTGGCCAACGTCCTGACTTTC.

The chain is built from TRBV29-1 and TRBJ2-1; TRBD2 agrees at 10 bases. The CDR3 has 12 amino acids. The germline CDR1 and CDR2 sequences are SQVTM and ANQGSEA. J was trimmed by 9 bases and V by 7 bases; bases with no gene match: 6. CDR3 sequence (DNA): TGCAGCGCCGTTAGCGGGAGGCGTGAGCAGTTCTTC. This gives the protein CSAVSGRREQFF.

DNA of the CDR3: TGTGCCAGCAGCCCTTCTGGCGGGGACACTGAAGCTTTCTTT. Its translation is CASSPSGGDTEAFF. This chain links TRBV7-9 with TRBJ1-1; D gene uncertain. The CDR3 has 14 residues. Germline CDR1 and CDR2: SEHNR and FQNEAQ (reference sequence). V dropped 5 bases and J dropped 3 bases, with 13 bases sitting between them.

Many counts were recorded for this clonotype. The chain carries TRBV20-1 and TRBJ2-7, with a tentative D call TRBD2 (6 bases). Trimming took off 0 bases at V and 7 bases at J, with 16 bases between the two ends. The length of the CDR3 is 14 residues. Germline V CDR1 and CDR2: DFQATT, SNEGSKA (reference sequence). CDR3 bases: TGCAGTGCTAGAGAGCGGGGCTTAGGCTGGGAGCAGTACTTC. It specifies CSARERGLGWEQYF.